Included here is one T cell receptor (beta chain) sequence, with context. Its specificity is not known. This sample is drawn from a study of CD4 T cells in relation to SARS-CoV-2 and coronaviruses. Across the whole study: The negative reference was HIV-1 Nef peptide pool or peptide-free culture. Study conclusions and caveats: Monoreactive clones expanded significantly more to SARS-CoV-2 than crossreactive clones did. No crossreactivity against non-spike viral proteins was tested here.

Produced via immunoSEQ multiplex PCR; TCRdb's table is partial and in-frame only. This sample has 18,000 or so clones; around 73% occur once, and the top ten carry approximately 19%. Germline loops: CDR1 ENHRY, CDR2 SYGVKD. J was trimmed by 4 bases and V by 7 bases; bases with no gene match: 10. This CDR3 comprises 15 residues. CD4+ T cells from unexposed donors were obtained before the COVID-19 pandemic (2011-2018). Isolation of CD4+ T cells took place after less than 11 days in culture. Cultures held some 2.1 million PBMCs per well with approximately 9.8 IU/ml IL-2. Input material: CD4+ T cells from PBMCs, cultured in vitro. The sequence came from a human donor in good health. This rearrangement joins TRBV10-3 to TRBJ2-3; the match to TRBD2 covers 8 bases. The chain's CDR3 is CAIKVREGPADTQYF. The CDR3 DNA reads as TGTGCCATCAAGGTCCGGGAGGGCCCCGCAGATACGCAGTATTTT.